This T cell receptor (beta chain) was sequenced for a study of T cell changes during pregnancy in multiple sclerosis. The method was immunoSEQ multiplex PCR; TCRdb's version includes in-frame clones alone and lacks a portion of them. The sample consists of tens of thousands of clones, around 89% of them appearing once. The CDR3 loop spans 13 amino acids. V trimming: 6 bases; J trimming: 6 bases; junction bases outside the gene matches: 8. Germline V CDR1 and CDR2: LNHDA, SQIVND (reference sequence). The sequence derives from a female donor with multiple sclerosis, enrolled in a pregnancy study. The chain has TRBV19 and TRBJ2-7; 7 nucleotides align to TRBD2. The sample consisted of CD4+ T cells from peripheral blood mononuclear cells, taken in the first trimester of pregnancy. Here the CDR3 DNA reads TGTGCCAGTAGCGGCGGGAGACTCGGCGAGCAGTACTTC. It translates to CASSGGRLGEQYF. Using reference TRBV19 and TRBJ2-7 for the parts outside the CDR3, the full variable domain is DGGITQSPKYLFRKEGQNVTLSCEQNLNHDAMYWYRQDPGQGLRLIYYSQIVNDFQKGDIAEGYSVSREKKESFPLTVTSAQKNPTAFYLCASSGGRLGEQYFGPGTRLTVT.